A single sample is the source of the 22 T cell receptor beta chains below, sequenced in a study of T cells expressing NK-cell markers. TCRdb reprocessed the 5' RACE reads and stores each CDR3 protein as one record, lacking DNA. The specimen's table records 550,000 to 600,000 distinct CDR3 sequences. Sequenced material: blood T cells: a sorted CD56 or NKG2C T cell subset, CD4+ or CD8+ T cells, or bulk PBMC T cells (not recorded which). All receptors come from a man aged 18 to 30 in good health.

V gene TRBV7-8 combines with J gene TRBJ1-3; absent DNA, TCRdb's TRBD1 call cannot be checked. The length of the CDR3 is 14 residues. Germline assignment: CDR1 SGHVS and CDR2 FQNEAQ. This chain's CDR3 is CASSLTGRGNTIYF. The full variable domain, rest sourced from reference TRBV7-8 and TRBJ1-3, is GAGVSQSPRYKVAKRGQDVALRCDPISGHVSLFWYQQALGQGPEFLTYFQNEAQLDKSGLPSDRFFAERPEGSVSTLKIQRTQQEDSAVYLCASSLTGRGNTIYFGEGSWLTVV.

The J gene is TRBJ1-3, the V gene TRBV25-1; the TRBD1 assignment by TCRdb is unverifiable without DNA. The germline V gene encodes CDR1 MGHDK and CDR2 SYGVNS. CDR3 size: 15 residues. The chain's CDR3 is CASSLGTGQRNTIYF. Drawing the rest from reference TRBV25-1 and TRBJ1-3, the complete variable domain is EADIYQTPRYLVIGTGKKITLECSQTMGHDKMYWYQQDPGMELHLIHYSYGVNSTEKGDLSSESTVSRIRTEHFPLTLESARPSHTSQYLCASSLGTGQRNTIYFGEGSWLTVV.

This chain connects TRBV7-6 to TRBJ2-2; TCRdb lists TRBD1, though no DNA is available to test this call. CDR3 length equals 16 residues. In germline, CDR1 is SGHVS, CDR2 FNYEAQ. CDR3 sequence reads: CASSLASGTLTGELFF.

CDR3 sequence: CASSQNSNYEQYF. The chain couples TRBV4-2 to TRBJ2-7. The CDR3 is made up of 13 amino acids. Looked up from germline, CDR1 is LGHNA and CDR2 is YNFKEQ.

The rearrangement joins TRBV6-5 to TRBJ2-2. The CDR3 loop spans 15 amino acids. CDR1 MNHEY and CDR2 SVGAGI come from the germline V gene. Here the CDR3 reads CASSIWGDGTGELFF.

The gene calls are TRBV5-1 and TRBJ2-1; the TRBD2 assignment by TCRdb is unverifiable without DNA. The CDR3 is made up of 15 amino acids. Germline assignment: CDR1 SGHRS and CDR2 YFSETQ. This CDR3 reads CASRGGTLTYNEQFF.

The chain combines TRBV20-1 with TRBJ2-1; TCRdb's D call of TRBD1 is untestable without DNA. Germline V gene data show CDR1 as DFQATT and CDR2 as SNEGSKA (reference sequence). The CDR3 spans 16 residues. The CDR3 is CSARGGTGWSYNEQFF.

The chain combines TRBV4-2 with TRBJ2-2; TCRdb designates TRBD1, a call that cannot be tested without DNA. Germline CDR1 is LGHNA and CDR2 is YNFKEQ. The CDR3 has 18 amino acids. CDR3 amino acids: CASSQDIRSGSDSGELFF.

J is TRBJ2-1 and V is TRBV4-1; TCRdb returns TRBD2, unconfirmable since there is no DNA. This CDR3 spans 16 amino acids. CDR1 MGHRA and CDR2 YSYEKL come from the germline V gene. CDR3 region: CASSPEVAGVRNEQFF.

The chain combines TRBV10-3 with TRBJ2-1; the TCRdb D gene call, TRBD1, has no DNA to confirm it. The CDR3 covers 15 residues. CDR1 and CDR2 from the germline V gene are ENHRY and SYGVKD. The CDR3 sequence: CAISEGLSVYNEQFF.

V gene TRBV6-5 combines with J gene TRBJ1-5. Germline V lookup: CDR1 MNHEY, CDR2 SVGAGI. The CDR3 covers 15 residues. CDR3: CASSPGWGGIQPQHF.

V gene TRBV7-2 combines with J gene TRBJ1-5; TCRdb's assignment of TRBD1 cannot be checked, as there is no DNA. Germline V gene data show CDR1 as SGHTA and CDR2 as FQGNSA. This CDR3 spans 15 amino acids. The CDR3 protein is CASSQRTGSNQPQHF.

CDR3 loop: CASSFDSPSGAYNEQFF. The genes are TRBV7-6 and TRBJ2-1; TCRdb's assignment of TRBD2 cannot be checked, as there is no DNA. The germline CDR1 and CDR2 sequences are SGHVS and FNYEAQ. The CDR3 is made up of 17 amino acids.

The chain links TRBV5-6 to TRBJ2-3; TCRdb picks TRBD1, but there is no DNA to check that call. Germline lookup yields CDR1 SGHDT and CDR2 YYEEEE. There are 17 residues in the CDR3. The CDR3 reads CASRPGGRAPSTDTQYF.

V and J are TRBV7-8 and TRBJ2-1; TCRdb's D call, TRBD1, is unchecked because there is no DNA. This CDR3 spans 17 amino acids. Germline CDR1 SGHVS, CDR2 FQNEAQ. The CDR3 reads CASSSTSTGGAYNEQFF.

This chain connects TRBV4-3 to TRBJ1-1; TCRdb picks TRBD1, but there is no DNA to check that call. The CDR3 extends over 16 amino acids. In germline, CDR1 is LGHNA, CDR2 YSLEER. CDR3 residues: CASSQQVVTGDTEAFF.

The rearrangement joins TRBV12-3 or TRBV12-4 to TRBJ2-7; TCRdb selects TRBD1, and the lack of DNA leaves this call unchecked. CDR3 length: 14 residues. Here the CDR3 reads CASSHREVAYEQYF.

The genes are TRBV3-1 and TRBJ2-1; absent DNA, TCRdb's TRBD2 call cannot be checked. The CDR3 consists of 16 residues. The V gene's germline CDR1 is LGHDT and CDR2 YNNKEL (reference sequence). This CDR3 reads CASSQTSSGRRNEQFF.

This CDR3 is CASSQAQTGTGHSAAKNIQYF. The chain recombines TRBV4-2 with TRBJ2-4; TCRdb names TRBD1, which stays unverified in the absence of DNA. CDR1 and CDR2 from the germline V gene are LGHNA and YNFKEQ. CDR3 length: 21 residues.

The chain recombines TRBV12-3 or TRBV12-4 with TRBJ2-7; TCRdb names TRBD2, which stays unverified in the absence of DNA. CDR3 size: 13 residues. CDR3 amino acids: CASSLTAGKEQYF.

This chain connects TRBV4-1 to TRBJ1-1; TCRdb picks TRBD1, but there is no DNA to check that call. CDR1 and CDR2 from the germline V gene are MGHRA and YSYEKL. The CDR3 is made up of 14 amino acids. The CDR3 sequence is CASGPTGLNTEAFF.

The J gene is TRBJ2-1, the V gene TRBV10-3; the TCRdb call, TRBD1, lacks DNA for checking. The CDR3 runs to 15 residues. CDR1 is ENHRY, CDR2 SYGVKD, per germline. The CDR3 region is CAISERTQEMAEQFF.